These 14 T cell receptor beta chains were all obtained from the same sample, sequenced in a study of T-cell reconstitution after alpha-beta-depleted transplantation in children. Unique molecular identifiers were incorporated during preparation of the TCRbeta library. TCRdb redid the calling of the PCR reads with MiXCR, one entry per CDR3 protein. Among about 120,000 distinct CDR3 sequences, approximately 22% were seen once, and the ten largest hold roughly a tenth. Here the sequenced sample was PBMCs, mostly from graft donor cells, taken 180 days after TCRalphabeta/CD19-depleted stem cell transplant. All receptors derive from a male patient aged 2 to 10 who had a stem cell transplant for chronic granulomatous disease, so the T cells may come from the graft donor.

This clonotype occurred a few times. The chain links TRBV6-2 or TRBV6-3 to TRBJ2-1, with TRBD2 identical over 9 bases. J lost 5 bases, V lost 0 bases, and 5 bases had no gene match. The CDR3 contains 16 residues. Looked up from germline, CDR1 is MNHEY and CDR2 is SVGEGT. The CDR3 sequence is CASSYSSRGGHNEQFF. DNA of the CDR3: TGTGCCAGCAGTTACTCGTCGCGGGGGGGCCACAATGAGCAGTTCTTC.

The chain has TRBV6-5 and TRBJ2-7; TRBD2 is a possible D gene (6 bases). The ends were cut back, 2 bases at V and 3 bases at J, with 26 bases in the middle. This CDR3 contains 19 residues. In germline, CDR1 is MNHEY, CDR2 SVGAGI. For the CDR3, the DNA is TGTGCCAGCAGTTACGGGAGCGGGCAGGGAGGAATGCTCAACTACGAGCAGTACTTC. Amino acids: CASSYGSGQGGMLNYEQYF.

The chain's CDR3 is CSARTTQETQYF. The CDR3 DNA is TGCAGTGCTCGGACTACCCAAGAGACCCAGTACTTC. V is TRBV20-1 and J is TRBJ2-5; tentatively, D is TRBD2 (6 bases). Germline loops: CDR1 DFQATT, CDR2 SNEGSKA (reference sequence). Trimming pared 5 bases from V and 1 base from J, leaving 8 bases between. The CDR3 runs to 12 residues.

This clonotype showed up just a few times. The genes are TRBV18 and TRBJ1-1; D gene ambiguous. The CDR3 covers 14 residues. V was clipped by 3 bases and J by 1 base, with 9 bases between them. CDR1 and CDR2 (germline): KGHSH, LQKENI. In DNA form, the CDR3 reads TGTGCCAGCTCACCCGTGACCTGGAACACTGAAGCTTTCTTT. Translating gives CASSPVTWNTEAFF.

The chain has TRBV12-3 or TRBV12-4 and TRBJ2-5; 7 bases match TRBD1. The CDR3 spans 15 residues. V shed 8 bases and J 4 bases; nucleotides not matched to a gene: 13. The CDR3 nucleotides are TGTGCCAGCCCCCTCGGACAGGATGGACGAGAGACCCAGTACTTC. Residues: CASPLGQDGRETQYF.

The J gene is TRBJ2-7, the V gene TRBV6-2 or TRBV6-3; D remains ambiguous. The ends were cut back, 2 bases at V and 4 bases at J, with 9 bases in the middle. The germline V gene has CDR1 MNHEY and CDR2 SVGEGT. The CDR3 consists of 13 residues. The CDR3 loop reads CASSYQHSYEQYF. CDR3 coding DNA: TGTGCCAGCAGTTACCAACACTCTTACGAGCAGTACTTC.

The chain joins TRBV28 to TRBJ2-7; weak D call: TRBD2 (7 bases). V was pared by 8 bases and J by 2 bases, with 19 bases between. In germline, CDR1 is MDHEN, CDR2 SYDVKM. This CDR3 is 15 amino acids long. DNA of the CDR3: TGTGCCAGCGTATGGGGGGCTAGCGGCCCCTACGAGCAGTACTTC. As protein: CASVWGASGPYEQYF.

The chain couples TRBV7-3 to TRBJ2-3; TRBD2 agrees at 7 bases. J gave up 0 bases and V 2 bases, and 5 bases lay outside the gene matches. This CDR3 has 16 residues. Germline lookup yields CDR1 SGHTA and CDR2 FQGTGA. CDR3 region: CASSLGEGTSTDTQYF. CDR3 sequence (DNA): TGTGCCAGCAGCTTAGGGGAGGGGACTAGCACAGATACGCAGTATTTT. Variable domain in full (rest from reference TRBV7-3 and TRBJ2-3): GAGVSQTPSNKVTEKGKYVELRCDPISGHTALYWYRQSLGQGPEFLIYFQGTGAADDSGLPNDRFFAVRPEGSVSTLKIQRTERGDSAVYLCASSLGEGTSTDTQYFGPGTRLTVL.

The chain recombines TRBV20-1 with TRBJ2-7; D is possibly TRBD2 (6 bases). Deletions cut 5 bases from V and 6 bases from J, with 11 bases between. Per germline, CDR1 DFQATT and CDR2 SNEGSKA (reference sequence). This CDR3 is 11 amino acids long. As DNA, the CDR3 is TGCAGTGCTCCGACTAGGGTCGAGCAGTACTTC. It encodes CSAPTRVEQYF.

This clonotype was seen ten or more times. The chain links TRBV29-1 to TRBJ2-1; TRBD1 aligns across 7 bases. V gave up 4 bases and J gave up 7 bases; unmatched junction bases: 7. The CDR3 extends over 13 amino acids. Germline CDR1 and CDR2: SQVTM and ANQGSEA. This CDR3 reads CSVAGGPTNEQFF. In DNA, the CDR3 is TGCAGCGTTGCAGGGGGTCCTACAAATGAGCAGTTCTTC.

This clonotype was seen only a few times. The rearrangement links TRBV27 to TRBJ1-1; D ambiguous. This CDR3 spans 13 amino acids. With 1 base removed from V and 2 bases from J, the gap between germline ends came to 5 bases. The germline V gene encodes CDR1 MNHEY and CDR2 SMNVEV (reference sequence). CDR3 region: CASSLFRNTEAFF. Written as DNA, the CDR3 is TGTGCCAGCAGTTTATTCAGAAACACTGAAGCTTTCTTT.

Many counts were recorded for this clonotype. This sequence joins TRBV20-1 and TRBJ2-2; D is perhaps TRBD1 (5 bases). Germline values: CDR1 DFQATT, CDR2 SNEGSKA (reference sequence). The CDR3 contains 11 residues. Trimming removed 5 bases from V and 9 bases from J, with 10 bases in between. The CDR3 DNA follows: TGCAGTGCTGAGGACAACCGGGAGCTGTTTTTT. It codes for CSAEDNRELFF.

This clonotype was detected ten times or more. The rearrangement uses TRBV5-1 and TRBJ2-2, with 10 bases identical to TRBD1. The germline CDR1 and CDR2 sequences are SGHRS and YFSETQ. The J segment lost 6 bases and the V segment lost 4 bases, leaving 9 bases of the junction unmatched. The CDR3 runs to 16 residues. The CDR3 loop reads CASSDPGQGIPGELFF. The CDR3 DNA follows: TGCGCCAGCAGCGACCCGGGACAGGGGATACCCGGGGAGCTGTTTTTT.

The sample holds many counts of this clonotype. The chain uses TRBV7-2 and TRBJ2-7, with 12 bases matching TRBD1. The germline CDR1 and CDR2 sequences are SGHTA and FQGNSA. V was pared by 1 base and J by 5 bases, with 3 bases of the junction left unmatched. The CDR3 sequence is 15 residues long. Written as DNA, the CDR3 is TGTGCCAGCAGCTTAGTAGGGACAGGGGGCAACGAGCAGTACTTC. Its protein is CASSLVGTGGNEQYF.